This is a list of T cell receptor beta chains from one sample in a study of blood T cells in healthy people across ages. Each CDR3 protein is one row after TCRdb ran MiXCR on the 5' RACE reads. Of 1.8 million or so distinct CDR3 sequences listed, approximately 40% are singletons. The material sequenced was blood. These receptors came from a human donor in good health. Each CDR3 is given with its conserved first and last residue. A D gene is named only where the DNA matches it firmly. Clone size is not always given. Where it is, it says once, few, many or a class for expanded clones.

len | d_gene | abundance | j_gene | v_gene | CDR3nt | CDR3aa
15 | . | . | TRBJ1-2 | TRBV11-1 | TGTGCCAGCAGCTTAAACCGGGGGCCCCCCCTTGGCTACACCTTC | CASSLNRGPPLGYTF
17 | TRBD2 | . | TRBJ2-5 | TRBV6-1 | TGTGCCAGCAGTGTCAAGCTAGCGGGAGCACACCAAGAGACCCAGTACTTC | CASSVKLAGAHQETQYF
13 | . | . | TRBJ2-1 | TRBV2 | TGTGCCAACCCGGGACCGGGGGTCAATGAGCAGTTCTTC | CANPGPGVNEQFF
13 | . | . | TRBJ1-6 | TRBV6-5 | TGTGCCAGTGGGGTGCAGTACAATTCACCCCTCCACTTT | CASGVQYNSPLHF
15 | . | few | TRBJ2-5 | TRBV28 | TGTGCCAGCACCCATACGCAGGGCCGACAAGAGACCCAGTACTTC | CASTHTQGRQETQYF
15 | . | . | TRBJ2-3 | TRBV15 | TGTGCCACCAGCAGAGCGCAGGGAAGAGGAGATACGCAGTATTTT | CATSRAQGRGDTQYF
13 | . | . | TRBJ2-7 | TRBV6-5 | TGTGCCAGCAGTCAACTAGCTGTGGGCGAGCAGTACTTC | CASSQLAVGEQYF
14 | TRBD1 | once | TRBJ1-6 | TRBV10-3 | TGTGCCATCACTGGACAGGGGGGAAATTCACCCCTCCACTTT | CAITGQGGNSPLHF
15 | TRBD1 | . | TRBJ1-5 | TRBV20-1 | TGCAGTGCTACTTCCGGGACAGAAAGGAATCAGCCCCAGCATTTT | CSATSGTERNQPQHF
12 | . | . | TRBJ2-3 | TRBV12-3/TRBV12-4 | TGTGCCAGCAGGTTGGTCGGGGATACGCAGTATTTT | CASRLVGDTQYF
15 | TRBD1 | . | TRBJ1-1 | TRBV20-1 | TGCAGTGCTAGAGATAGGACAGGGGGGAACACTGAAGCTTTCTTT | CSARDRTGGNTEAFF
14 | . | few | TRBJ1-5 | TRBV20-1 | TGCAGTGCTAGGGCGTCAGGTCGGAATCAGCCCCAGCATTTT | CSARASGRNQPQHF
14 | TRBD1 | . | TRBJ2-5 | TRBV5-1 | TGCGCCAGCAGCAAGGGACAGGGCAGAGAGACCCAGTACTTC | CASSKGQGRETQYF
15 | . | few | TRBJ2-1 | TRBV5-1 | TGCGCCAGCAGCTTAGGGCAACCCAAGTACAATGAGCAGTTCTTC | CASSLGQPKYNEQFF
12 | . | . | TRBJ1-1 | TRBV6-6 | TGTACCAGCAGTCCCCGTGGGAGTGAAGCTTTCTTT | CTSSPRGSEAFF
13 | . | . | TRBJ2-5 | TRBV7-7 | TGTGCCAGCAGCTTACAGCTCAGGGGGACCCAGTACTTC | CASSLQLRGTQYF
16 | . | few | TRBJ1-4 | TRBV5-1 | TGCGCCAGCAGCTTGGATTGGGGGACAACTAATGAAAAACTGTTTTTT | CASSLDWGTTNEKLFF
13 | . | few | TRBJ1-4 | TRBV20-1 | TGCAGTGCTCAGGGGTCTTTTCGGGAAAAACTGTTTTTT | CSAQGSFREKLFF
15 | TRBD1 | . | TRBJ1-1 | TRBV9 | TGTGCCAGCAGCGCCCGGACAGGGGAAAGTTCTGAAGCTTTCTTT | CASSARTGESSEAFF
13 | TRBD1 | . | TRBJ1-1 | TRBV29-1 | TGCAGCGGACAGACAGGGGGGAACACTGAAGCTTTCTTT | CSGQTGGNTEAFF
16 | . | . | TRBJ1-4 | TRBV7-9 | TGTGCCAGCAGCTTGGGAATGACTGAATATAATGAAAAACTGTTTTTT | CASSLGMTEYNEKLFF
12 | . | few | TRBJ2-7 | TRBV7-2 | TGTGCCAGCAGTTTTTATGGCTACGAGCAGTACTTC | CASSFYGYEQYF
13 | . | . | TRBJ1-1 | TRBV6-1 | TGTGCCAGCAGGGTCGATCCGTACACTGAAGCTTTCTTT | CASRVDPYTEAFF
13 | . | . | TRBJ1-4 | TRBV7-2 | TGTGCCAGCAGCTTAGAGGCTGTAGGGGTACTGTTTTTT | CASSLEAVGVLFF
15 | . | few | TRBJ2-4 | TRBV27 | TGTGCCAGCAGTTTGACTTCGATAGCCAAAAACATTCAGTACTTC | CASSLTSIAKNIQYF
16 | . | . | TRBJ1-4 | TRBV18 | TGTGCCAGCTCACCACCGTTGGACAGAGGTTATGAAAAACTGTTTTTT | CASSPPLDRGYEKLFF
14 | . | . | TRBJ2-1 | TRBV4-3 | TGCGCCAGCAGCCAAGATAGCCGGGGGAATGAGCAGTTCTTC | CASSQDSRGNEQFF
14 | TRBD1 | few | TRBJ2-7 | TRBV11-1 | TGTGCCAGCAGCTTGGACAGGGGAGCCCACGAGCAGTACTTC | CASSLDRGAHEQYF
17 | . | few | TRBJ1-5 | TRBV7-2 | TGTGCCAGCAGCCTTAACAGGGTGGTGAATGGCAATCAGCCCCAGCATTTT | CASSLNRVVNGNQPQHF
15 | . | . | TRBJ1-2 | TRBV5-1 | TGCGCCAGCAGCCCAGGGAGTTTTTCTAACTATGGCTACACCTTC | CASSPGSFSNYGYTF
16 | . | . | TRBJ2-7 | TRBV18 | TGTGCCAGCTCACCCCGGACAGAAACGTTCTCCTACGAGCAGTACTTC | CASSPRTETFSYEQYF
13 | . | many | TRBJ2-7 | TRBV12-3/TRBV12-4 | TGTGCCAGCAGTTTGGGCCAGGGACACGAGCAGTACTTC | CASSLGQGHEQYF
12 | . | . | TRBJ2-1 | TRBV12-3/TRBV12-4 | TGTGCCAGCAGTTTCGAGATCAATGAGCAGTTCTTC | CASSFEINEQFF
16 | . | . | TRBJ1-3 | TRBV4-1 | TGCGCCAGCAGCCGCCTCGGCGTAGTCATTGGAAACACCATATATTTT | CASSRLGVVIGNTIYF
17 | TRBD2 | few | TRBJ2-3 | TRBV7-6 | TGTGCCAGCAGCCCCCGGGAGCGGGCTAGCGGGACAGATACGCAGTATTTT | CASSPRERASGTDTQYF
15 | . | few | TRBJ1-4 | TRBV5-1 | TGCGCCAGCAGCTTGATTCTAGGAACTAATGAAAAACTGTTTTTT | CASSLILGTNEKLFF
14 | TRBD2 | few | TRBJ2-3 | TRBV20-1 | TGCAGTGCTAGGCGGGGGGCCCGCACAGATACGCAGTATTTT | CSARRGARTDTQYF
15 | . | . | TRBJ1-2 | TRBV20-1 | TGCAGTGTTAAAGGGACGGGGGCAGCTAACCATGGCTACACCTTC | CSVKGTGAANHGYTF
14 | . | . | TRBJ2-7 | TRBV18 | TGTGCCAGCTCCCTTGCAGGGAAGGATTACGAGCAGTACTTC | CASSLAGKDYEQYF
13 | TRBD1 | few | TRBJ2-7 | TRBV29-1 | TGCAGCGTCGCCCCCCGGGACAGCAGTAAGCAGTACTTC | CSVAPRDSSKQYF
17 | TRBD2 | . | TRBJ2-5 | TRBV4-1 | TGCGCCAGCAGCCAAGATTTGGCTAGCGGGAGAAGGGAGACCCAGTACTTC | CASSQDLASGRRETQYF
11 | . | . | TRBJ1-2 | TRBV20-1 | TGCAGTGCTATTCCGGGGCAGGGCTACACCTTC | CSAIPGQGYTF
13 | . | . | TRBJ1-5 | TRBV12-3/TRBV12-4 | TGTGCCAGCAGTTTAGATCAGGCTTTAGCCCAGCATTTT | CASSLDQALAQHF
16 | . | . | TRBJ2-7 | TRBV7-2 | TGTGTCAGCAGCTTGACCTCCGGGACACCTACATACGAGCAGTACTTC | CVSSLTSGTPTYEQYF
14 | . | few | TRBJ2-3 | TRBV4-3 | TGCGCCAGCAGCCAGGGTCGGGTCACAGATACGCAGTATTTT | CASSQGRVTDTQYF
14 | TRBD2 | many | TRBJ2-1 | TRBV2 | TGTGCCAGCAGTGGCGCCGGGGGGGACAATGAGCAGTTCTTC | CASSGAGGDNEQFF
12 | TRBD1 | . | TRBJ2-7 | TRBV6-5 | TGTGCCACGTGGGACAGGCCCTACGAGCAGTACTTC | CATWDRPYEQYF
20 | TRBD2 | . | TRBJ2-5 | TRBV7-8 | TGTGCCAGCAGCCCGGACGAAACAGGACTAGCGGGGAGACCTCAAGAGACCCAGTACTTC | CASSPDETGLAGRPQETQYF
14 | TRBD1 | few | TRBJ1-2 | TRBV10-3 | TGTGCCATCAGTCAAGGACAGGGGGCGAATGGCTACACCTTC | CAISQGQGANGYTF
18 | TRBD1 | . | TRBJ2-4 | TRBV4-3 | TGCGCCAGCAGCCAAGGATACTGGCAGGGGGACGACAAAAACATTCAGTACTTC | CASSQGYWQGDDKNIQYF
16 | TRBD2 | . | TRBJ2-3 | TRBV2 | TGTGCCAGCAGTGAAGAAGCGGGGTTATTCACAGATACGCAGTATTTT | CASSEEAGLFTDTQYF
13 | . | . | TRBJ2-1 | TRBV3-1 | TGTGCCAGTTTAGCTTTCCCCAGCAATGAGCAGTTCTTC | CASLAFPSNEQFF
13 | . | . | TRBJ1-2 | TRBV9 | TGTGCCAGCAGCGGGGACCTTACTCATGGCTACACCTTC | CASSGDLTHGYTF